These 9 T cell receptor beta chains originate from one sample sequenced in a study of identical twins. Each CDR3 protein gets one entry after TCRdb re-called the 5' RACE reads with MiXCR. The data hold 1.5 million to 2 million distinct CDR3 sequences, with less than 40% observed a single time. Sequencing input: cord blood. Receptor source: a newborn girl in good health.

In the case of this clonotype: The junction and the germline gene differ at one end; a read error may be behind it. V usage is TRBV12-3 or TRBV12-4 and J usage is TRBJ2-3, with D perhaps assigned TRBD1 or TRBD2 (5 bases each). CDR3 length equals 15 residues. CDR3 bases: TGTGCCAGCAGTTTCGGGACCCAGAACACAGATATGCAGTATTTT. It encodes CASSFGTQNTDMQYF.

The chain links TRBV6-5 to TRBJ2-7, with 11 bases matching TRBD2. CDR3 size: 18 residues. The V gene's germline CDR1 is MNHEY and CDR2 SVGAGI. J lost 4 bases, V lost 3 bases, and 14 bases had no gene match. CDR3 residues: CASSYGRGGLAARYEQYF. CDR3 bases: TGTGCCAGCAGTTATGGTAGGGGGGGACTAGCGGCACGTTACGAGCAGTACTTC.

This clonotype has just a few counts. This chain joins TRBV27 and TRBJ2-3, with 10 positions matching TRBD2. V lost 5 bases to trimming and J lost 0 bases; unmatched junction nucleotides: 8. The CDR3 runs to 17 residues. Germline V gene data show CDR1 as MNHEY and CDR2 as SMNVEV (reference sequence). The CDR3 DNA is TGTGCCAGCAGTAAACCATGGACTAGCGGTAGCACAGATACGCAGTATTTT. Amino acid sequence: CASSKPWTSGSTDTQYF.

The sample holds many counts of this clonotype. The CDR3 loop reads CSVGTGVNQPQHF. In DNA form, the CDR3 reads TGCAGCGTCGGGACAGGGGTCAATCAGCCCCAGCATTTT. V is TRBV29-1 and J is TRBJ1-5; TRBD1 matches at 10 bases. Germline V lookup: CDR1 SQVTM, CDR2 ANQGSEA. V was clipped by 6 bases and J by 3 bases; unmatched bases: 2. The CDR3 has 13 residues.

In this sample, this clonotype turned up a few times. The chain recombines TRBV7-4 with TRBJ2-3, with D possibly matching TRBD2 (6 bases). V lost 4 bases, J lost 4 bases, and 15 bases lay in between. The germline V gene encodes CDR1 SGHVT and CDR2 SQSDAQ. The CDR3 is 15 residues long. As DNA, the CDR3 is TGTGCCAGCAGCTCTGGGGGGAGAGGCGCAGATACGCAGTATTTT. It translates to CASSSGGRGADTQYF.

Only one count was recorded for this clonotype. This may come from a read error, since a much larger clone is one base off. This sequence joins TRBV29-1 and TRBJ2-5, with no clear D. Germline CDR1 and CDR2: SQVTM and ANQGSEA. The CDR3 totals 13 residues. The CDR3 DNA reads TGCAGCGCCGACAAACAGTACCAAGGGACCCAGTACTTC. This gives the protein CSADKQYQGTQYF.

This clonotype was counted between two and nine times. This rearrangement joins TRBV2 to TRBJ1-5; unclear D gene. There are 14 residues in the CDR3. Germline assignment: CDR1 SNHLY and CDR2 FYNNEI. The V gene lost 4 bases and the J gene lost 4 bases, with 11 bases spanning the gap. In DNA, the CDR3 is TGTGCCAGCAGTGCCGGAGGCAGGAATCAGCCCCAGCATTTT. Translated: CASSAGGRNQPQHF.

The CDR3 bases are TGCGCCAGCAGCGCCTCAGGGGGAAACATTCAGTACTTC. Protein product: CASSASGGNIQYF. The chain joins TRBV5-1 to TRBJ2-4, with 7 bases identical to TRBD1. With 4 bases clipped from V and 6 bases from J, the junction kept 4 bases outside the gene matches. Germline V CDR1 and CDR2: SGHRS, YFSETQ. CDR3 length: 13 residues. The full variable domain, completed using reference TRBV5-1 and TRBJ2-4, is KAGVTQTPRYLIKTRGQQVTLSCSPISGHRSVSWYQQTPGQGLQFLFEYFSETQRNKGNFPGRFSGRQFSNSRSEMNVSTLELGDSALYLCASSASGGNIQYFGAGTRLSVL.

The chain has TRBV20-1 and TRBJ1-2; 7 bases match TRBD1. This CDR3 spans 13 amino acids. CDR1 and CDR2 (germline): DFQATT, SNEGSKA (reference sequence). The V and J ends lost 1 base and 4 bases, in that order; junction bases with no gene match: 3. CDR3 amino acids: CSARGAGGYGYTF. The CDR3 region has the DNA TGCAGTGCTAGAGGAGCAGGGGGCTATGGCTACACCTTC.